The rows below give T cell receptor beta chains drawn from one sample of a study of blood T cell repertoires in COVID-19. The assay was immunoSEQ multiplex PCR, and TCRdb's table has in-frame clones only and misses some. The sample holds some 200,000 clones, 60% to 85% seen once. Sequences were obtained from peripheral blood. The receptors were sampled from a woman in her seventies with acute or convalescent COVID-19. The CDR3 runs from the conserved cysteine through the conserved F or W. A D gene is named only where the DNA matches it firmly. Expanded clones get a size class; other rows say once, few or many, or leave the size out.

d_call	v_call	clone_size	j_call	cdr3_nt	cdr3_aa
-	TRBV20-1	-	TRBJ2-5	TGCAGTGCTAAGGGAGAGGAGACCCAGTACTTC	CSAKGEETQYF
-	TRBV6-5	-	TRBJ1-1	TGTGCCAGCACGTGGGGCGTCGACACTGAAGCTTTCTTT	CASTWGVDTEAFF
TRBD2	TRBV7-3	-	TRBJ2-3	TGTGCCAGCAGCCAAACTAGCGGACTTTCGGATACGCAGTATTTT	CASSQTSGLSDTQYF
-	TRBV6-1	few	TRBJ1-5	TGTGCCAGCAGTGAAGGGCAGGGGAATCAGCCCCAGCATTTT	CASSEGQGNQPQHF
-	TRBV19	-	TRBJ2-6	TGTGCCAGTAGTATAGATGGGCAGGGGTCCGCTGGGGCCAACGTCCTGACTTTC	CASSIDGQGSAGANVLTF
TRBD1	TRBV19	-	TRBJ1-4	TGTGCCAGTAGTATAAGGAGGACAGGGGATGAAAAACTGTTTTTT	CASSIRRTGDEKLFF
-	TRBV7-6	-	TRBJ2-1	TGTGCCAGCAGTGATGACTCCTCCTACAATGAGCAGTTCTTC	CASSDDSSYNEQFF
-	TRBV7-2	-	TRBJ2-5	TGTGCCAGCAGCCCAGGGCCAGAAGGGACCCAGTACTTC	CASSPGPEGTQYF
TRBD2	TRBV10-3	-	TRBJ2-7	TGTGCCACTAACGCCGGGGAGGGCTACGAGCAGTACTTC	CATNAGEGYEQYF
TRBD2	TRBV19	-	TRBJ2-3	TGTGCCAGTAGTATAGATCCGGGACTAGCAGATACGCAGTATTTT	CASSIDPGLADTQYF
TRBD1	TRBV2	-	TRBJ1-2	TGTGCCAGCAGGGTTACAGGGGTTAATCATGGCTACACCTTC	CASRVTGVNHGYTF
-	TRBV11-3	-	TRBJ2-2	TGTGCCAGCAGCTTAGACCGGGACACCGGGGAGCTGTTTTTT	CASSLDRDTGELFF
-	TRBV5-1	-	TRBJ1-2	TGCGCCAGCAGCCCAGCGGGGGAAACAAGGAATGGCTACACCTTC	CASSPAGETRNGYTF
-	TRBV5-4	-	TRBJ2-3	TGTGCCAGCAGCTTGGGGTGGCCCACAGATACGCAGTATTTT	CASSLGWPTDTQYF
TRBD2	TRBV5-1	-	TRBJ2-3	TGCGCCAGCAGCTTGGACGGTAGCGGGGGGGCCGAGACGCAGTATTTT	CASSLDGSGGAETQYF
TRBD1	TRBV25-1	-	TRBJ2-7	TGTGCCAGCAGTGATTCCGGGACAGGGGAATTCTCCTACGAGCAGTACTTC	CASSDSGTGEFSYEQYF
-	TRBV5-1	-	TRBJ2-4	TGCGCCAGCAGTCTTTTAGAACGTGGCATTCAGTACTTC	CASSLLERGIQYF
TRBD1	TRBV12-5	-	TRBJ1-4	TGTGCTAGTGGTGCACCGGGACAGGGTTCTGAAAAACTGTTTTTT	CASGAPGQGSEKLFF
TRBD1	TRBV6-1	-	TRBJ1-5	TGTGCCAGCAGTGAATCTGTAGGATGGGGACAGGCCAACAATCAGCCCCAGCATTTT	CASSESVGWGQANNQPQHF
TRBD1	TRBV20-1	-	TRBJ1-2	TGCAGTGCGACGACAGGGGGCCTGTACACCTTC	CSATTGGLYTF